This T cell receptor (beta chain) was obtained from a study of CD8 T cells in Susac syndrome. The multiple sclerosis control cohort comprised treatment-naive individuals presenting with stable or active relapsing-remitting disease. V lost 0 bases to trimming and J lost 7 bases; unmatched junction nucleotides: 9. This CDR3 is built from 15 residues. Looked up from germline, CDR1 is SQVTM and CDR2 is ANQGSEA. The RNA, about 0.5 to 1 ug, was put through reverse transcription using random hexamers. The TCR beta CDR3 was amplified by immunoSEQ multiplex PCR across 54 Vbeta, 13 Jbeta. TCRdb re-called the immunoSEQ multiplex PCR reads through MiXCR, storing one row per CDR3 protein. The profile covers under 200,000 distinct CDR3 sequences, with around 96% appearing a single time and around 0.15% taken by the ten largest.

The chain has TRBV29-1 and TRBJ2-1, with TRBD2 matching over 7 bases. The source is a human donor with multiple sclerosis. The sequenced material came from CD8+ T cells from PBMCs. CDR3 in DNA: TGCAGCGTTGAAGATCGAGGCAGGCGGGGGAATGAGCAGTTCTTC. Its protein is CSVEDRGRRGNEQFF.